The TCR beta chain described here comes from a study of cytomegalovirus exposure and HLA in healthy donors. Looking at the study overall: The 95 to 150 validation repertoires, a later analysis reported, used the same platform as the approximately 700 first-cohort repertoires.

The donors belonged to the approximately 120-subject validation cohort, separate from the roughly 720-subject first cohort. CDR1 LNHDA and CDR2 SQIVND come from the germline V gene (reference sequence). The ends were cut back, 0 bases at V and 4 bases at J, with 15 bases in the middle. This CDR3 region has 16 residues. The table lists this clone with a few counts. The antigen is undetermined. The protocol was immunoSEQ multiplex PCR, while the TCRdb copy is restricted to in-frame clones and leaves out a portion. The table includes some 120,000 clones, roughly 86% detected once. Findings and limits, study-wide: CMV antigen specificity of a few CMV-associated chains was confirmed in vitro. The classifier, whose performance was assessed in both the original and validation cohorts, reportedly diagnosed cytomegalovirus status with high specificity and sensitivity.

This TCR came from a man aged 25 to 45 in good health and CMV-seronegative. This chain links TRBV19 with TRBJ1-2; no clear D gene. The specimen was PBMCs. The CDR3 is CASSIDPTLRGYGYTF. CDR3 DNA: TGTGCCAGTAGTATAGATCCGACCCTACGAGGCTATGGCTACACCTTC. Using reference TRBV19 and TRBJ1-2 for the parts outside the CDR3, the full variable domain is DGGITQSPKYLFRKEGQNVTLSCEQNLNHDAMYWYRQDPGQGLRLIYYSQIVNDFQKGDIAEGYSVSREKKESFPLTVTSAQKNPTAFYLCASSIDPTLRGYGYTFGSGTRLTVV.